Below are 26 T cell receptor beta chains sequenced from a single sample in a study of control samples from healthy donors and cancer patients. Repertoires were generated with immunoSEQ multiplex PCR, while TCRdb's copy carries only in-frame clones and drops some. In the table there are about 150,000 clones, more than 85% of which are singletons. The specimen sequenced was blood. These TCRs come from a man aged 45-60 years in good health.

The chain uses TRBV28 and TRBJ2-5; D call uncertain. V lost 5 bases to trimming and J lost 4 bases, with 14 bases between them. CDR3 length: 14 residues. Germline assignment: CDR1 MDHEN and CDR2 SYDVKM. For the CDR3, the DNA is TGTGCCAGCAGTCCTGGCGGCTACCGAGAGACCCAGTACTTC. Protein: CASSPGGYRETQYF.

The chain uses TRBV3-1 (or the pseudogene TRBV3-2) and TRBJ2-3, with D unresolved. CDR3 size: 16 residues. CDR1 and CDR2 (germline): LGHDT, YNNKEL (reference sequence). V dropped 0 bases and J dropped 2 bases, with 12 bases sitting between them. The CDR3 sequence is CASSQERRIYTDTQYF. The CDR3 region has the DNA TGTGCCAGCAGCCAAGAACGGAGAATATACACAGATACGCAGTATTTT.

The J gene is TRBJ2-7, the V gene TRBV19; 10 positions agree with TRBD2. The CDR3 is made up of 15 amino acids. V lost 3 bases, J lost 2 bases, and 4 bases stayed unmatched. CDR1 is LNHDA, CDR2 SQIVND, per germline (reference sequence). CDR3 residues: CASSITSGKTYEQYF. The DNA of the CDR3 is TGTGCCAGTAGTATTACTAGCGGGAAAACCTACGAGCAGTACTTC.

The chain has TRBV12-3 or TRBV12-4 and TRBJ2-5, with a possible D match to TRBD2 (5 bases). The CDR3 totals 11 residues. Trimming took off 6 bases at V and 5 bases at J, with 7 bases between the two ends. The CDR3 DNA reads as TGTGCCAGCAGGCGAGGGGAGACCCAGTACTTC. It is translated as CASRRGETQYF.

The genes are TRBV5-1 and TRBJ2-7, with 7 bases that match TRBD1. The CDR3 length is 16 residues. Germline V gene data show CDR1 as SGHRS and CDR2 as YFSETQ. After removal of 4 bases from V and 0 bases from J, the junction contained 10 bases not matched to a gene. The DNA of the CDR3 is TGCGCCAGCAGCCCCATCCGGGACAGACTCTCCTACGAGCAGTACTTC. Translation gives CASSPIRDRLSYEQYF.

The chain joins TRBV7-9 to TRBJ2-7; the match to TRBD1 covers 7 bases. With V trimmed by 5 bases and J by 4 bases, 8 bases remained unmatched. The CDR3 has 14 amino acids. From germline, CDR1 is SEHNR and CDR2 FQNEAQ (reference sequence). The CDR3: CASSLPGQYYEQYF. In nucleotides, the CDR3 is TGTGCCAGCAGCCTACCGGGACAGTATTACGAGCAGTACTTC.

This clone appeared a few times. The chain couples TRBV5-1 to TRBJ2-5; TRBD1 agrees at 10 bases. J gave up 5 bases and V 4 bases, and 11 bases lay outside the gene matches. The CDR3 consists of 16 residues. Germline lookup yields CDR1 SGHRS and CDR2 YFSETQ. For the CDR3, the DNA is TGCGCCAGCAGCCGAACTTTGGGACAGGGGATGGAGACCCAGTACTTC. Its translation is CASSRTLGQGMETQYF.

This clone was counted a single time. The chain carries TRBV6-6 and TRBJ1-2, with a weak D call TRBD1 (5 bases). Germline V CDR1 and CDR2: MNHNY, SVGAGI (reference sequence). The ends were cut back, 6 bases at V and 4 bases at J, with 21 bases in the middle. The CDR3 runs to 16 residues. The CDR3 DNA reads as TGTGCCAGCAGACCCCGGGACCGGGACCAAACCTATGGCTACACCTTC. Amino acids: CASRPRDRDQTYGYTF.

This clone was seen a single time. The chain recombines TRBV6-1 with TRBJ2-7, with 13 bases fitting TRBD2. The CDR3 is 15 residues long. The J segment lost 6 bases and the V segment lost 0 bases, leaving 2 bases of the junction unmatched. The germline CDR1 and CDR2 sequences are MNHNS and SASEGT. The CDR3 loop is CASSEATSGRGEQYF. In DNA form, the CDR3 reads TGTGCCAGCAGTGAAGCCACTAGCGGGAGGGGCGAGCAGTACTTC.

The chain recombines TRBV3-1 (or the pseudogene TRBV3-2) with TRBJ2-1; D call uncertain. The germline V gene encodes CDR1 LGHDT and CDR2 YNNKEL (reference sequence). The CDR3 consists of 13 residues. Between the trimmed V and J ends, which lost 10 bases and 6 bases, there was a span of 16 bases. CDR3 coding DNA: TGTGCCACCCAGGCCAGCGCCCGCAATGAGCAGTTCTTC. Translation: CATQASARNEQFF.

The table lists this clone with a count of one. The genes are TRBV24-1 and TRBJ2-2; TRBD2 aligns across 9 bases. Germline CDR1 is KGHDR and CDR2 is SFDVKD. The CDR3 is made up of 15 amino acids. Losses at the gene ends were 7 bases for V and 3 bases for J; bases not matched to a gene: 5. The CDR3 DNA sequence: TGTGCCACCAGCCCTAGCGGGACGGACACCGGGGAGCTGTTTTTT. Its translation: CATSPSGTDTGELFF.

The V gene is TRBV6-5, the J gene TRBJ2-1; D ambiguous. The ends were cut back, 5 bases at V and 1 base at J, with 12 bases in the middle. This CDR3 region has 15 residues. Germline V gene lookup returns CDR1 MNHEY and CDR2 SVGAGI. CDR3 in DNA: TGTGCCAGCAGTCAAAGTTGGGCATCCTACAATGAGCAGTTCTTC. Its protein is CASSQSWASYNEQFF.

The V and J genes are TRBV7-2 and TRBJ2-1, with unresolved D. Germline assignment: CDR1 SGHTA and CDR2 FQGNSA. There are 15 residues in the CDR3. V lost 2 bases, J lost 2 bases, and 10 bases lay in between. CDR3 amino acids: CASSLSRGAYNEQFF. DNA for the CDR3: TGTGCCAGCAGCTTATCGCGTGGGGCCTACAATGAGCAGTTCTTC.

This sequence joins TRBV11-2 and TRBJ1-6; 9 positions match TRBD1. The germline V gene has CDR1 SGHAT and CDR2 FQNNGV. The junction had 13 bases not matched to a gene; V was cut back by 5 bases and J by 2 bases. The CDR3 is 19 residues long. The CDR3 DNA is TGTGCCAGCAGCAAGGGCGCACAGGGGGCCTTACCCTATAATTCACCCCTCCACTTT. Its protein product is CASSKGAQGALPYNSPLHF.

This chain connects TRBV7-3 to TRBJ2-5; a weak D match, TRBD1 (6 bases). V lost 5 bases to trimming and J lost 2 bases, with 12 bases between them. Germline CDR1 SGHTA, CDR2 FQGTGA. This CDR3 has 14 residues. The CDR3, as DNA: TGTGCCAGCAGCCCGGACAGATATCAAGAGACCCAGTACTTC. It encodes CASSPDRYQETQYF.

V is TRBV6-5 and J is TRBJ1-1; D unclear. Between the trimmed V and J ends, which lost 0 bases and 10 bases, there was a span of 9 bases. This CDR3 comprises 12 residues. Germline CDR1 and CDR2: MNHEY and SVGAGI. The CDR3 region has the DNA TGTGCCAGCAGTTACTCCGAAGGGCGAGCTTTCTTT. Protein sequence: CASSYSEGRAFF.

The CDR3 region has the DNA TGTGCCAGTAGTATGGGACAGGCGGGCACAGATACGCAGTATTTT. As protein: CASSMGQAGTDTQYF. The chain couples TRBV19 to TRBJ2-3; TRBD1 matches 8 bases. With V trimmed by 3 bases and J by 1 base, 3 bases remained unmatched. The germline V gene has CDR1 LNHDA and CDR2 SQIVND (reference sequence). This CDR3 spans 15 amino acids.

The CDR3 bases are TGTGCCTGGAGTTCATTTTTTAGACCACAGGCAGATACGCAGTATTTT. Amino acids: CAWSSFFRPQADTQYF. The chain employs TRBV30 and TRBJ2-3, with D maybe TRBD1 (5 bases). CDR1 and CDR2 (germline): GTSNPN, SVGIG (reference sequence). V dropped 2 bases and J dropped 4 bases, with 19 bases sitting between them. This CDR3 comprises 16 residues.

The rearrangement links TRBV5-1 to TRBJ2-4; D is ambiguous. The CDR3 length is 14 residues. CDR1 SGHRS and CDR2 YFSETQ come from the germline V gene. Trimming left V 0 bases short and J 8 bases short, with 12 bases between. Here the CDR3 DNA reads TGCGCCAGCAGCTTGGAAGCCCCGAGTGACATTCAGTACTTC. This codes for CASSLEAPSDIQYF.

The J gene is TRBJ2-4, the V gene TRBV2, with 7 bases that match TRBD2. Germline V lookup: CDR1 SNHLY, CDR2 FYNNEI. CDR3 length: 15 amino acids. V gave up 5 bases and J gave up 0 bases; unmatched junction bases: 4. CDR3 loop: CASSRIAGAKNIQYF. For the CDR3, the DNA is TGTGCCAGCAGTCGGATAGCGGGAGCCAAAAACATTCAGTACTTC.

The chain uses TRBV20-1 and TRBJ2-1; D is possibly TRBD1 (5 bases). Germline values: CDR1 DFQATT, CDR2 SNEGSKA (reference sequence). The CDR3 contains 13 residues. Trimming cost V 3 bases and J 6 bases, with 12 bases left between them. The CDR3 DNA follows: TGCAGTGCTAGTCGCAGGGTTGGCAATGAGCAGTTCTTC. Protein sequence: CSASRRVGNEQFF.

V gene TRBV9 combines with J gene TRBJ2-5, with TRBD2 identical over 10 bases. V gave up 6 bases and J gave up 4 bases; unmatched junction bases: 6. Germline V CDR1 and CDR2: SGDLS, YYNGEE. The CDR3 is made up of 14 amino acids. The CDR3 DNA sequence: TGTGCCAGCACCACTGGACTAGCGGCAGAGACCCAGTACTTC. Its protein is CASTTGLAAETQYF. The variable domain in full, completed from reference TRBV9 and TRBJ2-5, reads DSGVTQTPKHLITATGQRVTLRCSPRSGDLSVYWYQQSLDQGLQFLIQYYNGEERAKGNILERFSAQQFPDLHSELNLSSLELGDSALYFCASTTGLAAETQYFGPGTRLLVL.

The rearrangement uses TRBV7-9 and TRBJ2-7; no firm D call. Per germline, CDR1 SEHNR and CDR2 FQNEAQ (reference sequence). Deletions cut 5 bases from V and 0 bases from J, with 5 bases between. The CDR3 runs to 12 residues. The DNA for the CDR3 is TGTGCCAGCAGCATGAGCTCCTACGAGCAGTACTTC. Translated: CASSMSSYEQYF.

This clone was picked up a small number of times. J is TRBJ1-1 and V is TRBV3-1 (or the pseudogene TRBV3-2); no firm D call. CDR3 length: 13 amino acids. The germline V gene encodes CDR1 LGHDT and CDR2 YNNKEL (reference sequence). Trimming removed 0 bases from V and 11 bases from J, with 13 bases in between. The CDR3 bases are TGTGCCAGCAGCCAAGATTGGTCGAGAGGGGCTTTCTTT. Residues: CASSQDWSRGAFF.

This chain joins TRBV5-6 and TRBJ1-4, with D possibly being TRBD1 (5 bases). V was shortened by 0 bases and J by 4 bases, with 7 bases between the two germline ends. The CDR3 covers 14 residues. Germline CDR1 is SGHDT and CDR2 is YYEEEE. The CDR3 DNA sequence: TGTGCCAGCAGCTTGGACAGGTATAATGAAAAACTGTTTTTT. The encoded protein is CASSLDRYNEKLFF. The complete variable domain, with remaining parts taken from reference TRBV5-6 and TRBJ1-4, reads DAGVTQSPTHLIKTRGQQVTLRCSPKSGHDTVSWYQQALGQGPQFIFQYYEEEERQRGNFPDRFSGHQFPNYSSELNVNALLLGDSALYLCASSLDRYNEKLFFGSGTQLSVL.

This clone showed up just once. The chain links TRBV11-2 to TRBJ2-2, with 10 bases fitting TRBD2. Germline V gene lookup returns CDR1 SGHAT and CDR2 FQNNGV. CDR3 size: 16 residues. V dropped 1 base and J dropped 4; count of bases not matched to a gene: 3. DNA for the CDR3: TGTGCCAGCAGCTTAGGTAGCGGGAGGTCCACCGGGGAGCTGTTTTTT. Encoded protein: CASSLGSGRSTGELFF.